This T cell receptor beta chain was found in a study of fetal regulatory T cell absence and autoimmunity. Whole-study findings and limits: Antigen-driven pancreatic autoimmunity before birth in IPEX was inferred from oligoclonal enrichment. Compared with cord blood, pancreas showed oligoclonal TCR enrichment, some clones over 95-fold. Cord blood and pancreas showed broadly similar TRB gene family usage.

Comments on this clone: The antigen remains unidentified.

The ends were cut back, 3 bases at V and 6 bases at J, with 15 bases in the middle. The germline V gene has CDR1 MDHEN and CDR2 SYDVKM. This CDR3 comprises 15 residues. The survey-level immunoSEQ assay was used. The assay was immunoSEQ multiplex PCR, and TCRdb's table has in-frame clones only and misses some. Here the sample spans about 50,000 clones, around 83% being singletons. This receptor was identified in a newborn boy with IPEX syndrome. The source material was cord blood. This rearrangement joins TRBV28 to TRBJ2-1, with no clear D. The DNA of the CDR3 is TGTGCCAGCAGTTTCCGGCTCTCTAACCCCAATGAGCAGTTCTTC. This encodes CASSFRLSNPNEQFF. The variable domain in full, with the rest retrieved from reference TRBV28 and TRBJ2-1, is DVKVTQSSRYLVKRTGEKVFLECVQDMDHENMFWYRQDPGLGLRLIYFSYDVKMKEKGDIPEGYSVSREKKERFSLILESASTNQTSMYLCASSFRLSNPNEQFFGPGTRLTVL.